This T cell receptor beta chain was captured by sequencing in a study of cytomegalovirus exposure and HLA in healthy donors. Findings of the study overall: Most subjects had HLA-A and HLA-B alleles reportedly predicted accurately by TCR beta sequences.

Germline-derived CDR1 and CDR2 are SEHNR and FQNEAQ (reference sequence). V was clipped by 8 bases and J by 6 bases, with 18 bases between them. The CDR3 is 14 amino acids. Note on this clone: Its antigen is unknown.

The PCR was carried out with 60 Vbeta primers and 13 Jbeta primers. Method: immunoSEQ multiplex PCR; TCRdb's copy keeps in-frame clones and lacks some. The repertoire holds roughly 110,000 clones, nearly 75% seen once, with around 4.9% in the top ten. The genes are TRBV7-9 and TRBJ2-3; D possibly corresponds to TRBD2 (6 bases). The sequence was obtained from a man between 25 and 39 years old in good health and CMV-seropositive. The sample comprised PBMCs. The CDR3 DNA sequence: TGTGCCAGCCCCCCGGAGGAGGGAACGGATACGCAGTATTTT. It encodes CASPPEEGTDTQYF.